The rows below give T cell receptor beta chains drawn from one sample of a study of CD8+CD57+ T cells in acquired aplastic anemia. TCRdb independently ran MiXCR on the reads; one entry per CDR3 protein. The repertoire holds more than 150,000 distinct CDR3 sequences, with around half as singletons. The sample was sorted CD4+, CD8+, or CD8+CD57+ T cells (not recorded which) from PBMCs. The source is a human donor with aplastic anemia. CDR3s include the opening cysteine and the closing phenylalanine or tryptophan. D genes are given only for firm matches. Clone size appears in some rows only: once, few, many, or a class for an expanded clone.

V	J	D	size	CDR3	DNA
TRBV29-1	TRBJ1-2	TRBD1	medium-sized	CSVRDSYGYTF	TGCAGCGTAAGGGACAGCTATGGCTACACCTTC
TRBV10-2	TRBJ1-5	-	many	CASTAGSNQPQHF	TGCGCCAGCACGGCAGGGTCCAATCAGCCCCAGCATTTT
TRBV29-1	TRBJ2-1	-	-	CSVDYRNDEQFF	TGCAGCGTTGACTACAGGAATGATGAGCAGTTCTTC
TRBV4-2	TRBJ2-7	-	-	CASSHSGSSSYEQYF	TGTGCCAGCAGCCATTCGGGATCGAGCTCCTACGAGCAGTACTTC
TRBV29-1	TRBJ2-5	-	-	CSVDPTGLETQYF	TGCAGCGTTGACCCTACAGGGTTGGAGACCCAGTACTTC
TRBV28	TRBJ2-5	TRBD2	-	CASSLGLSRGAGETQYF	TGTGCCAGCAGTTTGGGACTCTCGCGGGGGGCCGGAGAGACCCAGTACTTC
TRBV7-2	TRBJ1-4	-	-	CASSLMGEKLFF	TGTGCCAGCAGCTTAATGGGGGAAAAACTGTTTTTT
TRBV5-4	TRBJ2-3	-	-	CASSRPSTDTQYF	TGTGCCAGCAGCCGACCGAGCACAGATACGCAGTATTTT
TRBV10-1	TRBJ2-1	TRBD2	-	CASSEPHGTSGRANEQFF	TGCGCCAGCAGTGAGCCCCATGGGACTAGCGGGAGGGCCAATGAGCAGTTCTTC
TRBV20-1	TRBJ1-1	-	-	CSAAGTANTEAFF	TGCAGTGCTGCCGGGACGGCGAACACTGAAGCTTTCTTT
TRBV7-2	TRBJ1-3	-	many	CASSLKSSGNTIYF	TGTGCCAGCAGCCTCAAGAGTTCCGGAAACACCATATATTTT
TRBV5-1	TRBJ2-5	-	-	CANSLRPQETQYF	TGCGCCAACAGCTTAAGGCCTCAAGAGACCCAGTACTTC
TRBV6-2/TRBV6-3	TRBJ1-5	-	-	CAGSSQWAGGVRNQPQHF	TGTGCCGGCAGTTCACAGTGGGCCGGGGGGGTACGAAATCAGCCCCAGCATTTT
TRBV5-6	TRBJ2-1	-	many	CASSLSPLSEQFF	TGTGCCAGCAGCTTGTCTCCCCTATCCGAGCAGTTCTTC
TRBV19	TRBJ1-5	-	few	CATRGSVPNQPQHF	TGTGCCACTAGGGGGTCAGTTCCTAATCAGCCCCAGCATTTT
TRBV19	TRBJ2-3	-	-	CASSIKLGDTDTQYF	TGTGCCAGTAGTATAAAACTGGGAGACACAGATACGCAGTATTTT
TRBV6-4	TRBJ2-1	TRBD1	-	CASSDGTGSNEQFF	TGTGCCAGCAGTGACGGGACAGGTAGCAATGAGCAGTTCTTC
TRBV10-3	TRBJ1-2	-	-	CASSLLGARGGYTF	TGTGCCAGCAGTCTCTTAGGGGCGCGGGGTGGCTACACCTTC